One sample yielded the 27 T cell receptor beta chains listed below, sequenced in a study of blood T cell repertoires in COVID-19. The assay was immunoSEQ multiplex PCR, and TCRdb's table has in-frame clones only and misses some. The table shows under 400,000 clones, with approximately 88% occurring only once. The sample was peripheral blood. These TCRs come from a woman aged 25 to 39 with COVID-19, enrolled during active disease.

The J gene is TRBJ1-3, the V gene TRBV7-8, with D perhaps TRBD1 (6 bases). The V end was cut by 4 bases, the J end by 0 bases, with 13 bases between. The CDR3 is made up of 16 amino acids. Germline CDR1 and CDR2: SGHVS and FQNEAQ. CDR3: CASSWGLQSSGNTIYF. The CDR3, as DNA: TGTGCCAGCAGCTGGGGGCTACAGAGCTCTGGAAACACCATATATTTT.

This rearrangement joins TRBV5-1 to TRBJ1-1, with D maybe TRBD1 (6 bases). The CDR3 spans 13 residues. The V gene's germline CDR1 is SGHRS and CDR2 YFSETQ. V lost 4 bases to trimming and J lost 5 bases, with 12 bases between them. CDR3 loop: CASSDGQITEAFF. Written as DNA, the CDR3 is TGCGCCAGCAGCGACGGACAGATAACTGAAGCTTTCTTT.

This clone was observed a single time. The chain has TRBV7-9 and TRBJ2-5; a possible D gene is TRBD2 (5 bases). V was pared by 5 bases and J by 4 bases, with 20 bases between. From germline, CDR1 is SEHNR and CDR2 FQNEAQ (reference sequence). The CDR3 spans 16 residues. In DNA, the CDR3 is TGTGCCAGCAGCCCTCTACCGACTACCTCCAGAGAGACCCAGTACTTC. It encodes CASSPLPTTSRETQYF.

This sequence joins TRBV19 and TRBJ1-2; D may be TRBD1 (5 bases). CDR1 is LNHDA, CDR2 SQIVND, per germline (reference sequence). V was clipped by 2 bases and J by 4 bases, with 17 bases between them. This CDR3 comprises 16 residues. The DNA of the CDR3 is TGTGCCAGTAGTATAACCAGACAGCCGACCTCCTATGGCTACACCTTC. Protein sequence: CASSITRQPTSYGYTF.

This chain links TRBV6-5 with TRBJ1-1; D is uncertain. The CDR3 runs to 12 residues. The germline V gene has CDR1 MNHEY and CDR2 SVGAGI. The ends were cut back, 9 bases at V and 0 bases at J, with 8 bases in the middle. CDR3 in DNA: TGTGCCAGTCAGCGATTGAACACTGAAGCTTTCTTT. Protein product: CASQRLNTEAFF.

The chain is built from TRBV29-1 and TRBJ2-5, with D tentatively TRBD2 (6 bases). CDR1 is SQVTM, CDR2 ANQGSEA, per germline. This CDR3 is 15 amino acids long. V was trimmed by 4 bases and J by 1 base, leaving 16 bases between them. CDR3: CSVGGKGGGQETQYF. The CDR3 region has the DNA TGCAGCGTTGGGGGGAAGGGAGGCGGCCAAGAGACCCAGTACTTC.

The chain recombines TRBV11-2 with TRBJ1-4; a weak D match, TRBD1 (5 bases). CDR3 size: 15 residues. Germline loops: CDR1 SGHAT, CDR2 FQNNGV. The ends were cut back, 2 bases at V and 8 bases at J, with 15 bases in the middle. This chain's CDR3 is CASSLSFGGSEKLFF. The CDR3 DNA reads as TGTGCCAGCAGCTTAAGTTTCGGGGGGAGCGAAAAACTGTTTTTT.

A single count supports this clone. The rearrangement links TRBV7-2 to TRBJ1-2, with TRBD1 matching 7 bases. The CDR3 sequence is 15 residues long. V lost 0 bases, J lost 2 bases, and 3 bases stayed unmatched. CDR1 and CDR2 (germline): SGHTA, FQGNSA. CDR3 in amino acids: CASSLAQGPNYGYTF. DNA for the CDR3: TGTGCCAGCAGCTTAGCACAGGGGCCCAACTATGGCTACACCTTC.

J is TRBJ1-2 and V is TRBV4-1; 9 bases line up with TRBD1. CDR1 and CDR2 from the germline V gene are MGHRA and YSYEKL. Trimming took 2 bases from V and 4 from J; bases not matched to a gene: 23. The CDR3 is 21 amino acids. CDR3 in DNA: TGCGCCAGCAGCCAAAACCCTTCCGGACAGGGGTCCGCTATACTAGGCTATGGCTACACCTTC. It is translated as CASSQNPSGQGSAILGYGYTF.

The chain has TRBV18 and TRBJ2-5, with D perhaps matching TRBD1 (7 bases). Germline lookup yields CDR1 KGHSH and CDR2 LQKENI. V was shortened by 3 bases and J by 6 bases, with 11 bases between the two germline ends. The CDR3 has 13 amino acids. The CDR3 protein is CASSPGGQKTQYF. CDR3 sequence (DNA): TGTGCCAGCTCACCCGGGGGACAGAAGACCCAGTACTTC. Full variable domain (outside the CDR3, taken from reference TRBV18 and TRBJ2-5): NAGVMQNPRHLVRRRGQEARLRCSPMKGHSHVYWYRQLPEEGLKFMVYLQKENIIDESGMPKERFSAEFPKEGPSILRIQQVVRGDSAAYFCASSPGGQKTQYFGPGTRLLVL.

This clone was found a few times. J is TRBJ2-1 and V is TRBV2, with D perhaps TRBD2 (5 bases). Trimming pared 6 bases from V and 10 bases from J, leaving 10 bases between. Germline values: CDR1 SNHLY, CDR2 FYNNEI. The CDR3 consists of 11 residues. The CDR3: CASRLVGEQFF. The CDR3 nucleotides read TGTGCCAGCAGACTAGTTGGCGAGCAGTTCTTC.

V gene TRBV5-1 combines with J gene TRBJ1-1; D remains unclear. Germline CDR1 SGHRS, CDR2 YFSETQ. Deletions cut 7 bases from V and 2 bases from J, with 21 bases between. The CDR3 loop spans 16 amino acids. The CDR3 reads CASGTGSRPSNTEAFF. The CDR3 DNA follows: TGCGCCAGCGGAACGGGATCCCGGCCGAGCAACACTGAAGCTTTCTTT.

The rearrangement links TRBV18 to TRBJ2-2; D is unresolved. CDR1 KGHSH and CDR2 LQKENI come from the germline V gene. The CDR3 totals 12 residues. The V and J ends lost 4 bases and 5 bases respectively, with 5 bases between them. In DNA, the CDR3 is TGTGCCAGCTCACTTTCTACCGGGGAGCTGTTTTTT. Residues: CASSLSTGELFF.

V and J are TRBV5-6 and TRBJ1-1; D gene ambiguous. CDR1 SGHDT and CDR2 YYEEEE come from the germline V gene. This CDR3 spans 14 amino acids. The V gene lost 1 base and the J gene lost 3 bases, with 10 bases spanning the gap. Written as DNA, the CDR3 is TGTGCCAGCAGCTTGTGGAAGCGATACACTGAAGCTTTCTTT. Translated, it gives CASSLWKRYTEAFF.

V and J are TRBV5-1 and TRBJ2-1; no clear D. Trimming left V 0 bases short and J 4 bases short, with 11 bases between. The CDR3 covers 15 residues. Germline V gene data show CDR1 as SGHRS and CDR2 as YFSETQ. The CDR3 protein is CASSLGTALYNEQFF. The DNA for the CDR3 is TGCGCCAGCAGCTTGGGAACAGCCCTTTACAATGAGCAGTTCTTC.

The CDR3 coding sequence is TGTGCCAGCAGCTCGGACAGGACCTATGGCTACACCTTC. Protein: CASSSDRTYGYTF. The J gene is TRBJ1-2, the V gene TRBV7-9; 7 nucleotides match TRBD1. The germline V gene encodes CDR1 SEHNR and CDR2 FQNEAQ (reference sequence). With V trimmed by 4 bases and J by 4 bases, 3 bases remained unmatched. The CDR3 contains 13 residues.

The chain is built from TRBV10-3 and TRBJ2-5, with 11 bases lining up with TRBD2. Germline V gives CDR1 ENHRY, CDR2 SYGVKD. This CDR3 comprises 18 residues. The V segment lost 2 bases and the J segment 0 bases; nucleotides outside the gene matches: 8. This CDR3 reads CAISEPTASGGYQETQYF. As DNA, the CDR3 is TGTGCCATCAGTGAGCCCACCGCTAGCGGGGGGTACCAAGAGACCCAGTACTTC.

The chain is built from TRBV2 and TRBJ1-6; the D gene is possibly TRBD1 (6 bases). The CDR3 extends over 16 amino acids. The V end was cut by 7 bases, the J end by 8 bases, with 21 bases between. Germline V CDR1 and CDR2: SNHLY, FYNNEI. In DNA form, the CDR3 reads TGTGCCAGCAAGCCCGATCGACAGGTTGGACATTCACCCCTCCACTTT. Translating it yields CASKPDRQVGHSPLHF.

This clone was detected a few times. The chain recombines TRBV18 with TRBJ2-1; TRBD2 agrees at 11 bases. The CDR3 spans 16 residues. V was pared by 6 bases and J by 9 bases, with 13 bases of the junction left unmatched. Germline V gives CDR1 KGHSH, CDR2 LQKENI. CDR3 coding DNA: TGTGCCAGCTCTCAAATAGCGGGGGGGCCGAGTAGTGAGCAGTTCTTC. Its translation is CASSQIAGGPSSEQFF.

The chain couples TRBV6-5 to TRBJ1-2, with D possibly matching TRBD1 (6 bases). Germline CDR1 is MNHEY and CDR2 is SVGAGI. This CDR3 region has 13 residues. The V gene lost 10 bases and the J gene lost 4 bases, with 16 bases spanning the gap. The CDR3 sequence: CATRDTGGYGYTF. CDR3 sequence (DNA): TGTGCCACCCGGGACACGGGGGGCTATGGCTACACCTTC.

This clone appeared a single time. The J gene is TRBJ1-1, the V gene TRBV18; a weak D match, TRBD1 (5 bases). V lost 3 bases and J 0 bases, leaving 11 bases between the germline ends. The CDR3 runs 15 residues. Germline V CDR1 and CDR2: KGHSH, LQKENI. As DNA, the CDR3 is TGTGCCAGCTCACCTGACAGATACATGAACACTGAAGCTTTCTTT. It encodes CASSPDRYMNTEAFF.

The DNA for the CDR3 is TGTGCCAGCAGCCCCGCACTAGCGGGGGGAGATACGCAGTATTTT. This translates into CASSPALAGGDTQYF. The rearrangement uses TRBV6-5 and TRBJ2-3, with 12 bases fitting TRBD2. The CDR3 loop spans 15 amino acids. V shed 6 bases and J 5 bases; nucleotides not matched to a gene: 6. Germline lookup yields CDR1 MNHEY and CDR2 SVGAGI.

The V call is TRBV5-1, the J call TRBJ2-3; TRBD2 matches at 7 bases. The germline gives CDR1 SGHRS, CDR2 YFSETQ. The junction had 12 bases not matched to a gene; V was cut back by 2 bases and J by 6 bases. The CDR3 runs to 16 residues. CDR3 coding DNA: TGCGCCAGCAGCTTCACTCGGGACTACGGGACGGATACGCAGTATTTT. It translates to CASSFTRDYGTDTQYF.

This chain connects TRBV5-1 to TRBJ2-3, with D unclear. This CDR3 contains 16 residues. The germline V gene has CDR1 SGHRS and CDR2 YFSETQ. Between the trimmed V and J ends, which lost 0 bases and 4 bases, there was a span of 15 bases. The CDR3 nucleotides read TGCGCCAGCAGCTTGGCTCTCCTTCGCGCGGCAGATACGCAGTATTTT. This translates into CASSLALLRAADTQYF. Full variable domain (missing parts from reference TRBV5-1 and TRBJ2-3): KAGVTQTPRYLIKTRGQQVTLSCSPISGHRSVSWYQQTPGQGLQFLFEYFSETQRNKGNFPGRFSGRQFSNSRSEMNVSTLELGDSALYLCASSLALLRAADTQYFGPGTRLTVL.

The rearrangement links TRBV3-1 (or the pseudogene TRBV3-2) to TRBJ2-5; maybe TRBD1 (5 bases). Germline V gene lookup returns CDR1 LGHDT and CDR2 YNNKEL (reference sequence). The germline V and J ends were trimmed by 2 bases and 0 bases, with 19 bases remaining between them. The CDR3 length is 18 residues. DNA for the CDR3: TGTGCCAGCAGCCAAAATCTCTTGCCAGGGTCCAACCAAGAGACCCAGTACTTC. Its protein product is CASSQNLLPGSNQETQYF.

The chain uses TRBV18 and TRBJ1-5; D uncertain. The CDR3 totals 15 residues. The germline V gene encodes CDR1 KGHSH and CDR2 LQKENI. The V gene lost 0 bases and the J gene lost 4 bases, with 10 bases spanning the gap. The CDR3 spells CASSPPPGPNQPQHF. The DNA of the CDR3 is TGTGCCAGCTCACCACCGCCAGGCCCGAATCAGCCCCAGCATTTT.

The gene calls are TRBV19 and TRBJ1-5, with D possibly being TRBD1 (6 bases). This CDR3 is built from 13 residues. Germline V gives CDR1 LNHDA, CDR2 SQIVND (reference sequence). Trimming cost V 7 bases and J 6 bases, with 13 bases left between them. Here the CDR3 reads CASTQGLPQPQHF. In DNA form, the CDR3 reads TGTGCCAGTACCCAGGGGCTTCCTCAGCCCCAGCATTTT.